This TCR beta chain was retrieved from a study of T cells in Graves' hyperthyroidism and ophthalmopathy. Amplification yielded TCR beta CDR3 regions, with RNA transcripts as the source. The study used the HTBI primer set for a first-round RT-PCR of the TCR CDR3. TCRdb used MiXCR to reprocess the multiplex PCR reads, holding one entry per CDR3 protein. The profile shows hundreds of thousands of distinct CDR3 sequences, about 45% of them singletons. This clonotype has ten or more counts. Its antigen is as yet unknown. Clinical symptoms, serum thyroxine, TRAb, thyroid ultrasound and orbital computed tomography established diagnosis. Points from the study as a whole: Most clonotypes expanded in thyroid above 0.001 were likewise present in blood. Researchers report that a 13 V-J model separated ophthalmopathy from stable hyperthyroidism. A median around 6.4 months before onset, the model predicted ophthalmopathy.

Sequenced sample: peripheral blood or thyroid tissue (not recorded which). The sequence was obtained from an adult man with Graves' disease, either hyperthyroidism or ophthalmopathy (not recorded which).

The CDR3 here is CASSRQANTGELFF. CDR3 DNA sequence: TGTGCCAGCAGCCGACAGGCGAACACCGGGGAGCTGTTTTTT. The rearrangement uses TRBV7-9 and TRBJ2-2; D perhaps matches TRBD1 (6 bases). Trimming stripped 5 bases from V and 0 bases from J, with 7 bases between. Germline V gives CDR1 SEHNR, CDR2 FQNEAQ (reference sequence). This CDR3 comprises 14 residues. The full variable domain, completed using reference TRBV7-9 and TRBJ2-2, is DTGVSQNPRHKITKRGQNVTFRCDPISEHNRLYWYRQTLGQGPEFLTYFQNEAQLEKSRLLSDRFSAERPKGSFSTLEIQRTEQGDSAMYLCASSRQANTGELFFGEGSRLTVL.